The rows below give T cell receptor beta chains drawn from one sample of a study of CD8 T cells in ankylosing spondylitis. Via MiXCR, TCRdb re-called the 5' RACE reads, giving one row per CDR3 protein. In the table there are fewer than 400,000 distinct CDR3 sequences, approximately 20% of which are singletons. Sequencing was carried out using blood, either unsorted or a sorted T cell fraction (not recorded which). Receptors originate from a male donor with ankylosing spondylitis. CDR3s include the opening cysteine and the closing phenylalanine or tryptophan. D genes are given only for firm matches. Clone size is shown for a subset of rows, as once, few, many or a class of expanded clone.

v_call	j_call	d_call	clone_size	cdr3_aa	cdr3_nt
TRBV7-3	TRBJ2-1	TRBD2	.	CASSSSGTSGRYNEQFF	TGTGCCAGCAGCTCTTCCGGGACTAGCGGGCGTTACAATGAGCAGTTCTTC
TRBV12-3/TRBV12-4	TRBJ1-2	TRBD1	many	CASSPTGTGYTF	TGTGCCAGCAGTCCGACAGGGACCGGCTACACCTTC
TRBV4-3	TRBJ2-1	.	few	CASSAGTDNEQFF	TGCGCCAGCAGCGCCGGGACCGACAATGAGCAGTTCTTC
TRBV6-1	TRBJ2-1	TRBD2	.	CASSVRTSGRSNEQFF	TGTGCCAGCAGTGTGAGGACTAGCGGGAGGTCCAATGAGCAGTTCTTC
TRBV5-1	TRBJ2-6	TRBD2	.	CASSWEGGANVLTF	TGCGCCAGCAGCTGGGAGGGTGGGGCCAACGTCCTGACTTTC
TRBV28	TRBJ2-1	.	many	CASSLSPGSYNEQFF	TGTGCCAGCAGTTTATCGCCAGGGTCCTACAATGAGCAGTTCTTC
TRBV7-2	TRBJ2-4	.	.	CASSPPPDENIQYF	TGTGCCAGCAGCCCCCCGCCGGATGAAAACATTCAGTACTTC
TRBV4-2	TRBJ1-3	.	.	CASSQGGSPNTIYF	TGTGCCAGCAGCCAAGGAGGGTCCCCAAACACCATATATTTT
TRBV2	TRBJ1-1	.	many	CASSEALANTEAFF	TGTGCCAGCAGTGAAGCGCTGGCGAACACTGAAGCTTTCTTT
TRBV6-1	TRBJ2-3	TRBD1	.	CASSLTGGDSTDTQYF	TGTGCCAGCAGTCTGACAGGGGGTGATAGCACAGATACGCAGTATTTT
TRBV5-4	TRBJ2-2	.	.	CASSLGISGIDTGELFF	TGTGCCAGCAGCTTGGGTATTAGCGGAATTGACACCGGGGAGCTGTTTTTT
TRBV12-3/TRBV12-4	TRBJ2-1	TRBD2	few	CASSPLREGQFF	TGTGCCAGCAGTCCTTTGAGGGAGGGTCAGTTCTTC
TRBV3-1	TRBJ1-2	TRBD1	.	CASSQEQTGEGYTF	TGTGCCAGCAGCCAAGAACAAACAGGGGAGGGCTACACCTTC
TRBV29-1	TRBJ2-1	TRBD2	many	CSVEGLAGPYNEQFF	TGCAGCGTTGAAGGTTTAGCGGGGCCATACAATGAGCAGTTCTTC
TRBV12-3/TRBV12-4	TRBJ2-7	TRBD1	.	CASRLGTGAYEQYF	TGTGCCAGCAGGCTCGGGACAGGGGCCTACGAGCAGTACTTC
TRBV3-1	TRBJ1-4	.	.	CASSQGAGITEKLFF	TGTGCCAGCAGCCAAGGCGCAGGGATTACTGAAAAACTGTTTTTT
TRBV18	TRBJ1-1	.	.	CASCEVPEEAFF	TGTGCCAGCTGCGAGGTGCCGGAAGAAGCTTTCTTT
TRBV5-6	TRBJ1-1	.	many	CASSSTVNTEAFF	TGTGCCAGCAGCTCGACAGTGAACACTGAAGCTTTCTTT
TRBV20-1	TRBJ2-1	TRBD2	few	CSARGGLAVHNEQFF	TGCAGTGCTAGAGGCGGGCTAGCGGTCCACAATGAGCAGTTCTTC
TRBV20-1	TRBJ2-7	TRBD1	.	CSATGQGIYEQYF	TGCAGTGCTACGGGACAGGGGATATACGAGCAGTACTTC
TRBV24-1	TRBJ2-7	.	.	CATSDLPRALEQYF	TGTGCCACCAGTGATTTGCCGCGGGCTCTCGAGCAGTACTTC
TRBV28	TRBJ2-7	TRBD1	.	CASLALLGQAPYEQYF	TGTGCCAGCCTTGCACTATTGGGACAGGCCCCCTACGAGCAGTACTTC
TRBV28	TRBJ2-1	TRBD1	.	CASLKQGYYNEQFF	TGTGCCAGCCTGAAACAGGGGTATTACAATGAGCAGTTCTTC
TRBV7-3	TRBJ2-1	TRBD2	.	CASSPPGGLEQFF	TGTGCCAGCAGCCCGCCGGGAGGCCTTGAGCAGTTCTTC
TRBV5-1	TRBJ2-3	.	many	CASSLGGDTQYF	TGTGCCAGCAGCTTGGGTGGAGATACGCAGTATTTT
TRBV6-2/TRBV6-3	TRBJ2-2	.	few	CASSPGVGELFF	TGTGCCAGCAGTCCGGGTGTGGGGGAGCTGTTTTTT
TRBV29-1	TRBJ2-1	TRBD1	many	CSVGDRGTYNEQFF	TGCAGCGTTGGAGACAGGGGGACCTACAATGAGCAGTTCTTC
TRBV2	TRBJ2-1	.	few	CASRPWDEQFF	TGTGCCAGCAGACCCTGGGATGAGCAGTTCTTC
TRBV28	TRBJ2-4	TRBD2	few	CASSAGGSGSDIQYF	TGTGCCAGCAGTGCCGGTGGGAGCGGGAGTGACATTCAGTACTTC
TRBV29-1	TRBJ2-1	TRBD2	many	CSVAASGTYNEQFF	TGCAGCGTTGCCGCCAGCGGGACCTACAATGAGCAGTTCTTC
TRBV7-2	TRBJ1-1	.	.	CAGRGAANTEAFF	TGTGCCGGGCGGGGGGCCGCAAACACTGAAGCTTTCTTT
TRBV7-2	TRBJ2-3	.	.	CASSTMPSGGTQYF	TGTGCCAGCAGTACCATGCCCTCCGGTGGTACGCAGTATTTT
TRBV7-9	TRBJ2-7	.	few	CASSLEAYEQYF	TGTGCCAGCAGCTTAGAGGCCTACGAGCAGTACTTC
TRBV7-2	TRBJ2-1	.	few	CASSLERLYSYNEQFF	TGTGCCAGCAGCTTAGAGCGACTGTACTCCTACAATGAGCAGTTCTTC
TRBV7-2	TRBJ1-1	.	.	CASSLGFRTEAFF	TGTGCCAGCAGCTTAGGTTTCAGGACCGAAGCTTTCTTT
TRBV2	TRBJ2-5	TRBD2	.	CASSTRLAGEETQYF	TGTGCCAGCAGTACCCGGTTAGCGGGAGAAGAGACCCAGTACTTC
TRBV28	TRBJ2-7	.	few	CASYPGTQVYEQYF	TGTGCCAGTTACCCCGGGACTCAGGTCTACGAGCAGTACTTC
TRBV18	TRBJ2-1	.	.	CASSPGPRGEQFF	TGTGCCAGCTCACCAGGGCCGCGAGGTGAGCAGTTCTTC
TRBV11-2	TRBJ2-4	.	many	CASSLATALAKNIQYF	TGTGCCAGCAGCTTAGCTACGGCCCTAGCCAAAAACATTCAGTACTTC
TRBV18	TRBJ2-1	TRBD1	.	CASSLQGAYEQFF	TGTGCCAGCTCACTGCAGGGGGCCTATGAGCAGTTCTTC
TRBV18	TRBJ2-2	TRBD2	few	CASSPLVLAGGNTGELFF	TGTGCCAGCTCACCACTTGTCCTAGCGGGAGGAAACACCGGGGAGCTGTTTTTT
TRBV7-8	TRBJ2-7	TRBD1	once	CASSLARDSSTYEQYF	TGTGCCAGCAGCTTAGCCCGGGACAGCTCCACCTACGAGCAGTACTTC
TRBV20-1	TRBJ1-5	TRBD1	.	CSAQGGRGIQPQHF	TGCAGTGCACAGGGCGGCAGGGGGATTCAGCCCCAGCATTTT
TRBV29-1	TRBJ2-5	.	.	CSGRWGVLQETQYF	TGCAGCGGTAGGTGGGGAGTCCTCCAAGAGACCCAGTACTTC
TRBV12-3/TRBV12-4	TRBJ2-7	TRBD2	.	CASRERAGRGYEQYF	TGTGCCAGCAGAGAAAGAGCGGGAAGAGGGTACGAGCAGTACTTC
TRBV6-1	TRBJ2-7	TRBD2	.	CASSRGLGTSGRSEQYF	TGTGCCAGCAGTAGGGGCCTCGGGACTAGCGGGAGGAGCGAGCAGTACTTC
TRBV21-1	TRBJ2-7	.	.	CARQGLSSEQYF	TGTGCCAGACAGGGCCTCAGCTCCGAGCAGTACTTC
TRBV28	TRBJ1-4	.	.	CASSYSGGRRLFF	TGTGCCAGCAGTTACTCAGGCGGCCGAAGACTGTTTTTT
TRBV28	TRBJ2-5	TRBD2	.	CASSLGGTSAETQYF	TGTGCCAGCAGCCTCGGGGGGACTAGCGCCGAGACCCAGTACTTC
TRBV2	TRBJ2-7	.	few	CASSEGAEQYF	TGTGCCAGCAGTGAAGGGGCCGAGCAGTACTTC
TRBV4-3	TRBJ1-6	.	many	CASSQGVSPLHF	TGCGCCAGCAGCCAAGGGGTGTCACCCCTCCACTTT
TRBV20-1	TRBJ2-2	TRBD2	few	CSASGSSGRAGELFF	TGCAGTGCTAGTGGGTCTAGCGGGAGGGCCGGGGAGCTGTTTTTT
TRBV7-8	TRBJ2-3	.	few	CASSLAYSPTQYF	TGTGCCAGCAGCTTAGCATACAGCCCTACGCAGTATTTT
TRBV5-1	TRBJ2-1	.	.	CASSFDVAPFSYNEQFF	TGCGCCAGCAGCTTTGATGTTGCCCCCTTCTCCTACAATGAGCAGTTCTTC